These 9 T cell receptor beta chains were sequenced from one sample in a study of blood T cell repertoires in COVID-19. TCRdb's copy holds only in-frame clones and misses some; the assay was immunoSEQ multiplex PCR. Altogether 120,000 or so clones are present, 55% to 70% being singletons, with the ten largest covering approximately 2%. Sequenced input: peripheral blood. These receptor sequences come from a woman between 70 and 85 years old with acute or convalescent COVID-19.

This clone was counted a few times. V usage is TRBV11-2 and J usage is TRBJ2-4, with a weak D call TRBD2 (6 bases). Germline CDR1 is SGHAT and CDR2 is FQNNGV. The CDR3 sequence is 15 residues long. The ends were cut back, 1 base at V and 3 bases at J, with 10 bases in the middle. CDR3 nucleotides: TGTGCCAGCAGCTTAGTTGGGGGGAACAAAAACATTCAGTACTTC. It translates to CASSLVGGNKNIQYF. Full variable domain (remainder filled in from reference TRBV11-2 and TRBJ2-4): EAGVAQSPRYKIIEKRQSVAFWCNPISGHATLYWYQQILGQGPKLLIQFQNNGVVDDSQLPKDRFSAERLKGVDSTLKIQPAKLEDSAVYLCASSLVGGNKNIQYFGAGTRLSVL.

This clone was seen once. The rearrangement uses TRBV2 and TRBJ2-7; 8 nucleotides agree with TRBD2. J gave up 5 bases and V 6 bases, and 3 bases lay outside the gene matches. The CDR3 is 12 residues long. The germline V gene has CDR1 SNHLY and CDR2 FYNNEI. The CDR3, as DNA: TGTGCCAGCAGCGGGACTAGGGACGAGCAGTACTTC. This sequence encodes CASSGTRDEQYF. Complete variable domain (other parts from reference TRBV2 and TRBJ2-7): EPEVTQTPSHQVTQMGQEVILRCVPISNHLYFYWYRQILGQKVEFLVSFYNNEISEKSEIFDDQFSVERPDGSNFTLKIRSTKLEDSAMYFCASSGTRDEQYFGPGTRLTVT.

The chain employs TRBV7-2 and TRBJ2-1; no firm D call. This CDR3 is built from 13 residues. The germline V gene encodes CDR1 SGHTA and CDR2 FQGNSA. With 5 bases removed from V and 7 bases from J, the gap between germline ends came to 12 bases. The CDR3 DNA reads TGTGCCAGCAGCAGTGGGCCTGTGAATGAGCAGTTCTTC. It codes for CASSSGPVNEQFF.

CDR3 amino acids: CASSRLTSGNTDTQYF. In DNA form, the CDR3 reads TGTGCCAGCAGTAGATTGACTAGCGGAAACACAGATACGCAGTATTTT. The chain joins TRBV11-2 to TRBJ2-3; TRBD2 aligns across 9 bases. CDR3 length: 16 amino acids. CDR1 and CDR2 (germline): SGHAT, FQNNGV. The V gene end was trimmed by 6 bases and the J gene end by 2 bases; junction bases not matched to a gene: 9.

The rearrangement links TRBV5-1 to TRBJ1-6; TRBD1 matches 11 bases. Germline-derived CDR1 and CDR2 are SGHRS and YFSETQ. This CDR3 has 15 residues. Trimming took 4 bases from V and 11 from J; bases not matched to a gene: 8. The CDR3 loop is CASSPGTGGRTPLHF. The CDR3 region has the DNA TGCGCCAGCAGCCCGGGGACAGGGGGGAGGACACCCCTCCACTTT. The entire variable domain, with the rest obtained from reference TRBV5-1 and TRBJ1-6, is as follows: KAGVTQTPRYLIKTRGQQVTLSCSPISGHRSVSWYQQTPGQGLQFLFEYFSETQRNKGNFPGRFSGRQFSNSRSEMNVSTLELGDSALYLCASSPGTGGRTPLHFGNGTRLTVT.

The gene calls are TRBV6-5 and TRBJ1-3; no firm D call. Trimming cost V 2 bases and J 0 bases, with 8 bases left between them. Per germline, CDR1 MNHEY and CDR2 SVGAGI. The CDR3 loop spans 15 amino acids. The CDR3 region has the DNA TGTGCCAGCAGTTACCGTAGCCCCTCTGGAAACACCATATATTTT. Encoded protein: CASSYRSPSGNTIYF.

Only a few counts were recorded for this clone. V and J are TRBV7-8 and TRBJ1-2, with D perhaps matching TRBD1 (5 bases). The CDR3 is 14 residues long. Trimming shortened V by 5 bases and J by 8 bases, and 18 bases separated the two germline ends. CDR1 is SGHVS, CDR2 FQNEAQ, per germline. The CDR3 region is CASSREGQGRGYTF. DNA for the CDR3: TGTGCCAGCAGCCGAGAGGGGCAGGGTCGGGGCTACACCTTC. The full variable domain, rest sourced from reference TRBV7-8 and TRBJ1-2, is GAGVSQSPRYKVAKRGQDVALRCDPISGHVSLFWYQQALGQGPEFLTYFQNEAQLDKSGLPSDRFFAERPEGSVSTLKIQRTQQEDSAVYLCASSREGQGRGYTFGSGTRLTVV.

The rearrangement joins TRBV4-1 to TRBJ2-6, with 8 bases aligning to TRBD1. The CDR3 length is 17 residues. Germline CDR1 reads MGHRA; CDR2 reads YSYEKL. With V trimmed by 1 base and J by 3 bases, 5 bases remained unmatched. This CDR3 reads CASSQARTGLGANVLTF. CDR3 coding DNA: TGCGCCAGCAGCCAAGCGCGGACAGGGCTTGGGGCCAACGTCCTGACTTTC.

The chain uses TRBV29-1 and TRBJ2-7; 11 bases line up with TRBD1. The germline CDR1 and CDR2 sequences are SQVTM and ANQGSEA. V shed 3 bases, J shed 0 bases, and the junction held 4 bases outside the gene matches. CDR3 length: 15 residues. In DNA, the CDR3 is TGCAGCGTTGACGGGACAGGGGGGCCCTCCTACGAGCAGTACTTC. Encoded protein: CSVDGTGGPSYEQYF.